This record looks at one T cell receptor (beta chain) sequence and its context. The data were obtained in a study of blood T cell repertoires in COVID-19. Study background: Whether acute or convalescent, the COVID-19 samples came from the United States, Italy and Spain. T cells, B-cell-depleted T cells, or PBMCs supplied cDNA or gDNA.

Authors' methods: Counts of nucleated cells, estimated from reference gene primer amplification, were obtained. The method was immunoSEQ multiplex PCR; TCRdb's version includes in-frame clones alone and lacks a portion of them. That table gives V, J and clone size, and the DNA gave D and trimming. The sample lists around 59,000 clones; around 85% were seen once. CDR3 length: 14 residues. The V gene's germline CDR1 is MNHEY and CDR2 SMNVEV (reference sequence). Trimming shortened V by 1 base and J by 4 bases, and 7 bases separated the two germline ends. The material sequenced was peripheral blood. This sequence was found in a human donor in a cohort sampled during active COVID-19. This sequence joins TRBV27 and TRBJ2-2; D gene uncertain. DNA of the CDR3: TGTGCCAGCAGTTTATTGAGCATCACCGGGGAGCTGTTTTTT. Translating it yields CASSLLSITGELFF.